The 8 T cell receptor beta chains presented below share a single source sample, sequenced in a study of T cell responses to AZD1222 COVID-19 vaccine. The protocol was immunoSEQ multiplex PCR, while the TCRdb copy is restricted to in-frame clones and leaves out a portion. Here the sample spans some 150,000 clones, about 86% being singletons. The sequencing here drew on peripheral blood, taken 28 days after the second AZD1222 dose. The receptors originated from an adult who received the AZD1222 COVID-19 vaccine.

The chain joins TRBV2 to TRBJ2-7; TRBD1 agrees at 8 bases. With 8 bases clipped from V and 3 bases from J, the junction kept 15 bases outside the gene matches. Per germline, CDR1 SNHLY and CDR2 FYNNEI. The CDR3 is 16 residues long. The CDR3 coding sequence is TGTGCCAGCCGGGAAGGGGCGTCAGGGGGCTACTACGAGCAGTACTTC. Its protein product is CASREGASGGYYEQYF.

This chain links TRBV7-9 with TRBJ2-7, with a tentative D call TRBD1 (6 bases). The CDR3 spans 13 residues. Germline V gives CDR1 SEHNR, CDR2 FQNEAQ (reference sequence). Deletions cut 1 base from V and 4 bases from J, with 8 bases between. CDR3 sequence reads: CASSLGGPYEQYF. CDR3 sequence (DNA): TGTGCCAGCAGCTTAGGGGGGCCTTACGAGCAGTACTTC.

The chain joins TRBV9 to TRBJ2-1; 9 bases map to TRBD1. Germline V gene sequence: CDR1 SGDLS, CDR2 YYNGEE. This CDR3 is built from 16 residues. After removal of 3 bases from V and 6 bases from J, the junction contained 10 bases not matched to a gene. CDR3 amino acids: CASSADGGTGLNEQFF. The DNA of the CDR3 is TGTGCCAGCAGCGCAGATGGGGGGACAGGGCTCAATGAGCAGTTCTTC. The whole variable domain, filled in from reference TRBV9 and TRBJ2-1, reads DSGVTQTPKHLITATGQRVTLRCSPRSGDLSVYWYQQSLDQGLQFLIQYYNGEERAKGNILERFSAQQFPDLHSELNLSSLELGDSALYFCASSADGGTGLNEQFFGPGTRLTVL.

This chain links TRBV30 with TRBJ1-6; no clear D. V dropped 4 bases and J dropped 11 bases, with 15 bases sitting between them. Germline V CDR1 and CDR2: GTSNPN, SVGIG (reference sequence). The length of the CDR3 is 13 residues. CDR3 coding DNA: TGTGCCTGGACTGGGTCAGCCGTTCCACCCCTCCACTTT. It translates to CAWTGSAVPPLHF.

This clone appeared once. The CDR3 nucleotides read TGCGCCAGCAGTGACCACTTATCGGGGGTACAAGAGACCCAGTACTTC. Protein: CASSDHLSGVQETQYF. This chain links TRBV10-1 with TRBJ2-5, with a weak D call TRBD2 (6 bases). V dropped 3 bases and J dropped 2 bases, with 16 bases sitting between them. The CDR3 consists of 16 residues. CDR1 is WNHNN, CDR2 SYGVQD, per germline (reference sequence).

The V call is TRBV10-1, the J call TRBJ1-5, with D possibly matching TRBD1 (6 bases). The CDR3 contains 14 residues. Germline CDR1 reads WNHNN; CDR2 reads SYGVQD (reference sequence). V shed 7 bases and J shed 9 bases, with 19 bases lying between them. The CDR3 DNA is TGCGCCAGCATAGGGCAGGGGACTGAGAGGCCCCAGCATTTT. Translation gives CASIGQGTERPQHF.

V and J are TRBV15 and TRBJ2-1, with 8 nucleotides matching TRBD2. CDR1 is LNHNV and CDR2 is YYDKDF in the germline V gene (reference sequence). V dropped 8 bases and J dropped 5; count of bases not matched to a gene: 8. This CDR3 spans 14 amino acids. The DNA of the CDR3 is TGTGCCACCCAGAGCGGGAGTCACGACAATGAGCAGTTCTTC. The encoded protein is CATQSGSHDNEQFF.

This chain links TRBV10-3 with TRBJ1-2; no reliable D call. Trimming pared 8 bases from V and 0 bases from J, leaving 10 bases between. Germline assignment: CDR1 ENHRY and CDR2 SYGVKD. The CDR3 is made up of 13 amino acids. The CDR3 DNA reads as TGTGCCATCCACGAGGGTTCTAACTATGGCTACACCTTC. Its protein product is CAIHEGSNYGYTF.